This entry is about one T cell receptor (beta chain). The antigen is not known. The sample belongs to a study of CD8 T cells in ankylosing spondylitis. The CDR3 sequence is 15 residues long. Germline values: CDR1 KGHDR, CDR2 SFDVKD. Germline trimming cut 3 bases from V and 7 bases from J; bases unmatched to any gene: 10. Libraries of TCR beta came from quantitative 5'-RACE with molecular barcodes. TCRdb itself ran the 5' RACE reads through MiXCR, one entry per CDR3 protein. The sample includes hundreds of thousands of distinct CDR3 sequences, roughly 26% seen only once; the top ten take 0.89%. The study's findings and limits: Reportedly, disease-linked clones are significantly enriched in ankylosing spondylitis patients' matched synovial fluid. There were earlier reports of some motif variants in reactive arthritis synovial fluid and blood. Seemingly characteristic of ankylosing spondylitis blood was a TCR beta motif consisting of about 8 highly homologous variants. In peripheral blood, disease-linked CD8+ clones occurred at relatively low frequencies.

The chain recombines TRBV24-1 with TRBJ2-7; TRBD1 matches at 8 bases. The specimen sequenced was blood, either unsorted or a sorted T cell fraction (not recorded which). The sequence derives from a male donor with ankylosing spondylitis. For the CDR3, the DNA is TGTGCCACCAGTGATCACAGGGGGGATCTGGGAGAGCAGTACTTC. Its translation: CATSDHRGDLGEQYF.